This T cell receptor (beta chain) was recorded in a study of T cells after posttransplantation cyclophosphamide. Sequencing was performed with immunoSEQ multiplex PCR; in TCRdb, only in-frame clones are kept and a portion is missing. Of around 20,000 clones listed, 95% to 99% are singletons. The CDR3 runs 17 residues. Per germline, CDR1 SGHNT and CDR2 YENEEA. J lost 3 bases, V lost 5 bases, and 12 bases had no gene match. The naive gate required viable CD3+CD4+ or CD3+CD8+ cells with CCR7+CD45RA+CD45RO-CD95-CD27+CD28+ phenotype. This TCR derives from a man aged 35-49 years in good health, CMV-negative, and a related stem cell transplant donor. The source material was naive CD4+ T cells sorted from PBMCs. The chain recombines TRBV11-3 with TRBJ2-5, with 10 bases identical to TRBD1. CDR3 sequence (DNA): TGTGCCAGCAGCCAATCTCCGGGACAGGGGACGAAAGAGACCCAGTACTTC. It encodes CASSQSPGQGTKETQYF.